Each of the 3 T cell receptor beta chains below was sequenced from the same sample in a study of post-analysis software for immune sequencing data (dated by TCRdb to between 2015 and 2016). The library was prepared using PCR. Sequenced on an Illumina HiSeq 2500. Unique molecular identifiers were incorporated into TCR beta cDNA libraries to reduce PCR and sequencing biases. In-frame beta chains were kept once TCRdb had trimmed the public reads at Q25 with fastp and called clones with MiXCR. Identical CDR3 proteins give one entry, which carries the most common genes and DNA. This sample comprises around 770,000 distinct CDR3 sequences, around 42% of them detected only once. Clones ranked in the top ten supply 4.9% of the sample. Antigens of these TCRs are unknown. Summary of the overall study and its limitations: Significantly higher frequencies in patients than in controls were found for roughly 5 TRBV segments, including TRBV5-6, TRBV5-1 and TRBV20-1.

Sequencing input: blood. The receptors shown here come from a girl aged 5-17 years with multiple sclerosis.

This sequence joins TRBV12-3 or TRBV12-4 and TRBJ1-2; maybe TRBD1 (5 bases). With 7 bases removed from V and 3 bases from J, the gap between germline ends came to 12 bases. The CDR3 length is 13 residues. CDR3 nucleotides: TGTGCCAGCACCCAAGACAGTCACTATGGCTACACCTTC. Amino acid sequence: CASTQDSHYGYTF.

The chain joins TRBV4-1 to TRBJ2-7, with 11 positions matching TRBD2. The V segment lost 0 bases and the J segment 2 bases; nucleotides outside the gene matches: 9. The CDR3 spans 18 residues. The germline gives CDR1 MGHRA, CDR2 YSYEKL. The chain's CDR3 is CASSQDPIHSGRAYEQYF. The CDR3 region has the DNA TGCGCCAGCAGCCAAGATCCTATACATAGCGGGAGGGCCTACGAGCAGTACTTC.

This rearrangement joins TRBV6-5 to TRBJ2-7; possible D gene TRBD1, 6 bases. The V gene's germline CDR1 is MNHEY and CDR2 SVGAGI. The CDR3 totals 14 residues. The V end lost 4 bases, the J end lost 3 bases, and 13 bases lay between the germline ends. CDR3 loop: CASSFFEDSYEQYF. CDR3 coding DNA: TGTGCCAGCAGTTTTTTCGAGGACAGCTACGAGCAGTACTTC.